Listed here is a single T cell receptor (beta chain). What antigen it recognizes has not been identified. The record has no base qualities; no much larger clone is one base away. For CDR1 and CDR2, the germline V gene lists SGHRS and YFSETQ. The CDR3 covers 15 residues, taking in both the cysteine and the phenylalanine. Only CDR3 DNA remains: 45 bases, in frame from the first base. V was cut back by 0 bases and J by 5 bases, leaving a gap of 15 bases between them. The donors were healthy, HIV-negative adults who had no recently reported acute infections or vaccinations. All donors were Caucasian adults living in Nashville, Tennessee, USA. CD4+ T cells were enriched through magnetic negative selection, after which naive cells were positively selected on CD45RA and the remaining negative fraction served as the memory subset. After blood collection by leukapheresis, PBMCs were isolated using Ficoll-Histopaque density gradient centrifugation and then cryopreserved in the vapor phase of liquid nitrogen. Purity and quantity of every magnetically sorted T cell population were checked by analytical flow cytometry. Each sorted fraction had its genomic DNA isolated and then quantified by UV absorbance on a Nanodrop 2000c.

Using the deep immunoSEQ assay, multiplex PCR amplified TCR CDR3 regions from genomic DNA. For each cell subset, the extracted genomic DNA was distributed evenly across all wells of several immunoSEQ 96-well plates, and each plate served as one replicate. Each replicate PCR for sorted subsets received roughly 200 ng genomic DNA, equal to tens of thousands of T cell genomes. The purified libraries were quantified using a Qubit 3.0 fluorometer, sized with a Bioanalyzer 2100, and then quantified again using the KAPA Library Quantification kit. Each immunoSEQ 96-well plate was sequenced on its own single-read 150-cycle Illumina NextSeq 550 flow cell. On the authors' methods: Because the immunoSEQ output held only junctional sequences and lacked quality scores, the filtering could not match the filtering applied to full-length reads. Sequences were annotated with PyIR, a Python wrapper for IgBLAST v1.9, and V/J genes and CDR3 were assigned using IMGT germline references. Reads were removed for weak V/J assignments (E-value above 1e-6), missing CDR3, stop codons, out-of-frame junctions, or ambiguous translated residues. A V3J clonotype was defined by an identical inferred V gene, J gene, and CDR3 amino acid sequence. The percentage overlap between two repertoires was calculated by dividing the number of shared unique clonotypes by the size of the smaller repertoire. Richness of each repertoire was evaluated using RTK rarefaction, the Chao1 estimator, and Recon v2.1 estimates of unobserved clonotypes. OLGA was used to compute generation probabilities for all TCRbeta clonotypes that the gDNA method yielded from several donors. TCRdb stores this immuneACCESS table with in-frame sequences only. Part of the clones is absent; in the studies checked, under half of the shortfall reflects unresolved V genes, and no reason is known for the rest. V and J calls and clone size are those listed in that table; D and trimming were worked out from the DNA. The table for this sample lists 2 million or so clones; 90% to 95% of them were counted only once. Around 0.13% of the sample is in the top ten clones.

This sample was included in a study of shared clonotypes between healthy human individuals (dated by TCRdb to the early 2020s). Broadly, across the study: A couple of women and a few men aged 18 to 49 years were included in the cohort. For each donor, CD4 naive and CD4 memory were each run on three plates, CD8 naive on two plates, and CD8 memory on one plate. Blood TCR repertoires of about five healthy adults were deeply sequenced to estimate repertoire size and the extent of clonotype sharing between individuals. To increase sequencing depth and limit assay-specific biases, TCR repertoire library preparation and sequencing were carried out by different laboratories using diverse techniques. Each donor's leukapheresis produced roughly between roughly 0.9 and 9 billion PBMCs. Points the paper makes about the study in general: Incomplete sequencing was indicated by rarefaction of sorted-subset datasets, despite the large sequencing depth. Clonotypes shared by all four sorted-subset donors showed higher generation probabilities than non-shared clonotypes. Sampling was limited to blood, and TCR repertoires in tissue likely differ from TCR repertoires in blood. When a handful of donors were compared, the shared fraction of clonotypes was 5% to 6.5% for naive CD4, about 4% for naive CD8, more than 2% for memory CD4, and 0.4% for memory CD8. Pairwise subsampling led to the expectation that sequencing depth would affect the degree of clonotype sharing among donors. Naive subsets generally had larger estimated clonotype richness than memory subsets. The genetic and exposure-history diversity represented was limited by the small number of donors.

This sequence uses TRBV5-1 and TRBJ2-7; the D gene assignment is perhaps TRBD1 or TRBD2, with each matching 5 bases. The material sequenced was naive CD4+ T cells sorted from blood. The cell subset or site label of this sample denotes: CD45RA+ positively selected. This receptor was taken from a man aged 18 to 35 in good health. The DNA sequence is given as TGCGCCAGCAGCTTGGACAAGGGGAGAAGGGACGAGCAGTACTTC. It encodes CASSLDKGRRDEQYF.